This TCR beta chain was captured by sequencing in a study of shared clonotypes between healthy human individuals. Libraries were prepared by immunoSEQ multiplex PCR; TCRdb keeps only in-frame clonotypes and omits some of them. Of about 680,000 clones listed, under 95% are singletons. Germline V gene sequence: CDR1 SNHLY, CDR2 FYNNEI. The CDR3 runs 11 residues. V was pared by 7 bases and J by 3 bases, with 7 bases between. It was CD45RO-negative cells, positively selected for CCR7, that made up naive CD8 cells, with terminally differentiated effector memory CD45RA+ cells excluded. The gene calls are TRBV2 and TRBJ2-7; tentatively, D is TRBD2 (6 bases). Sequencing input: naive CD8+ T cells sorted from blood. The sequence was obtained from a man aged 25-40 years in good health. The CDR3 sequence is CASTGSYEQYF. DNA of the CDR3: TGTGCCAGCACCGGGAGCTACGAGCAGTACTTC.